The sequence of this T cell receptor (beta chain) was determined in a study of T cell changes during pregnancy in multiple sclerosis. Profiling relied on immunoSEQ multiplex PCR, and the TCRdb table lists in-frame clones only, not all of them. The table records about 98,000 clones, about 91% of them present only once. Germline CDR1 and CDR2: LGHNT and FRNRAP. V lost 0 bases, J lost 8 bases, and 11 bases lay in between. The CDR3 runs to 14 residues. This rearrangement joins TRBV12-5 to TRBJ2-1; D uncertain. Sequencing used peripheral blood, obtained after pregnancy. The TCR originated in a female donor in good health, enrolled as a control in a pregnancy study. The CDR3 loop is CASGLVPNMYEQFF. The CDR3 nucleotides read TGTGCTAGTGGTTTGGTGCCTAATATGTATGAGCAGTTCTTC.